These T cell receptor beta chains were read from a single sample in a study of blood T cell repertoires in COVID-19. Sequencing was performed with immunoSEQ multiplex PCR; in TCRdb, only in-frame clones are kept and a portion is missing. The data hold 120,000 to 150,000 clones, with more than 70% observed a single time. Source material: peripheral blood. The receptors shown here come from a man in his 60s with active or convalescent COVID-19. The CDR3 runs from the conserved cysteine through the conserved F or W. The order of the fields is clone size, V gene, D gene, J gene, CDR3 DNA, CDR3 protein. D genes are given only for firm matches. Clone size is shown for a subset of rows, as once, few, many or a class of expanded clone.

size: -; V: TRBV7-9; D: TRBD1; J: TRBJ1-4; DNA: TGTGCCAGCAGCTTACAGGGGGCTGAAAAACTGTTTTTT; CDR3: CASSLQGAEKLFF
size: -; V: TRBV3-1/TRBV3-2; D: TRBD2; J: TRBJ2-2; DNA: TGTGCCAGCAGCCAACTAGCGGGAGGGGCCGGGGAGCTGTTTTTT; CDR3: CASSQLAGGAGELFF
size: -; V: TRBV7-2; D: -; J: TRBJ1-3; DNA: TGTGCCAGCAGCCTGGGGGCCGGCTCTGGAAACACCATATATTTT; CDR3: CASSLGAGSGNTIYF
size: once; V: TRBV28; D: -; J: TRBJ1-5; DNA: TGTGCCATCAGACTAGGAGGGAATAGCAATCAGCCCCAGCATTTT; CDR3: CAIRLGGNSNQPQHF
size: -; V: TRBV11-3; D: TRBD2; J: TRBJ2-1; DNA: TGTGCCAGCAGCTCCACCGGGACTAGCGGGAAAGATGAGCAGTTCTTC; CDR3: CASSSTGTSGKDEQFF
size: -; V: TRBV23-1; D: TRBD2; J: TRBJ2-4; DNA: TGCGCCAGCAGTCGAGGACAAGCGGGAGAGCCGGGCGGGGTCATTCAGTACTTC; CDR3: CASSRGQAGEPGGVIQYF
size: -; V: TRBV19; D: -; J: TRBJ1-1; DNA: TGTGCCAGCAGACCAACCCGCAACCGGGGGAACACTGAAGCTTTCTTT; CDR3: CASRPTRNRGNTEAFF
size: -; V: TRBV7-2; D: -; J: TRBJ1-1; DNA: TGTGCCAGCAGCTCCCAGCCGGGTTTGAACACTGAAGCTTTCTTT; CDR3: CASSSQPGLNTEAFF
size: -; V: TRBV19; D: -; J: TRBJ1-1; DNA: TGTGCCAGTAGTATGTTCGGGTACACTGAAGCTTTCTTT; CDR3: CASSMFGYTEAFF
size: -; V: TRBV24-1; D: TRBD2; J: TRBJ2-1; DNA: TGTGCCACGCGGGACTACTCCTACAATGAGCAGTTCTTC; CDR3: CATRDYSYNEQFF
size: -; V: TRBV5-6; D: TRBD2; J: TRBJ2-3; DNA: TGTGCCAGCAGCCAGCGGTCGGGGGGTACGCAGTATTTT; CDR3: CASSQRSGGTQYF
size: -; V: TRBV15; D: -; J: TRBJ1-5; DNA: TGTGCCACCAGAGAGGGAGCAAAGCCCCAGCATTTT; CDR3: CATREGAKPQHF
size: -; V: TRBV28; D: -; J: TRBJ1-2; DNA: TGTGCCACCTTTAACCCCCTGACTCTGGGCTATGGCTACACCTTC; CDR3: CATFNPLTLGYGYTF
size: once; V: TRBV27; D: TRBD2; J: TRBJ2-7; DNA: TGTGCCAGCAGGGGGACTAGCGGGAGTGGGTACGAGCAGTACTTC; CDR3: CASRGTSGSGYEQYF
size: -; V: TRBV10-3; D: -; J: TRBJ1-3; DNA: TGTGCCATCAGTGACCTCGCCTTACGGAGGCGGACGTTCAACACCATATATTTT; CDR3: CAISDLALRRRTFNTIYF
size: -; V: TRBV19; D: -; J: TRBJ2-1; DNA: TGTGCCAGTAGTATGATTTGGGGAGTTGGCCATCCTTCATACAATGAGCAGTTCTTC; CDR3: CASSMIWGVGHPSYNEQFF
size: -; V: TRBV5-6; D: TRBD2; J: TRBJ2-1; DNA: TGTGCCAGCAGCTCCGGACTAGCGGGGGGCCCTTACAATGAGCAGTTCTTC; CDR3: CASSSGLAGGPYNEQFF
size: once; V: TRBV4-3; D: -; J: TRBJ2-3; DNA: TGCGCCAGCAGCCAAGACAGGGTTGATACGCAGTATTTT; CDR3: CASSQDRVDTQYF
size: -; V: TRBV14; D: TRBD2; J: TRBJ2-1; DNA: TGTGCCAGCAGCCAGGTACTAGCGGGAGGGTCTGGTGAGCAGTTCTTC; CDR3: CASSQVLAGGSGEQFF
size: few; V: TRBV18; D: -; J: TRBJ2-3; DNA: TGTGCCAGCTCACCAGGACACTCGAGCACAGATACGCAGTATTTT; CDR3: CASSPGHSSTDTQYF
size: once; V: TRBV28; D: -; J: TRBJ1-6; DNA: TGTGCCTCCAGCCCCGGGGGAGATAATTCACCCCTCCACTTT; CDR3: CASSPGGDNSPLHF
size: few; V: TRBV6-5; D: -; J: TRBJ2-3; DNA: TGTGCCGTTCCGGGAGTCGGCACAGATACGCAGTATTTT; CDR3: CAVPGVGTDTQYF
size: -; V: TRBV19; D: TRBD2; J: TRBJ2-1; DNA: TGTGCCAGTAGTGCCGGGACTAGCGGCTCCTACAATGAGCAGTTCTTC; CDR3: CASSAGTSGSYNEQFF
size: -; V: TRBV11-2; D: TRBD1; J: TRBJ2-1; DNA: TGTGCCAGCAGCACGGACAGGGGGATAAGCGAGCAGTTCTTC; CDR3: CASSTDRGISEQFF
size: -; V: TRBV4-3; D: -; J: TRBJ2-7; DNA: TGCGCCAGCAGCCAAGACATCGTCGGGAATTACGAGCAGTACTTC; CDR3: CASSQDIVGNYEQYF
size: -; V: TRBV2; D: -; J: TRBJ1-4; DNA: TGTGCCAGCCGCACCCCGGGAAGTCTTAATGAAAAACTGTTTTTT; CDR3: CASRTPGSLNEKLFF
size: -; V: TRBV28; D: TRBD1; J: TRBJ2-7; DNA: TGTGCCAGCGACTCCCGGGACAGCAATTACGAGCAGTACTTC; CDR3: CASDSRDSNYEQYF
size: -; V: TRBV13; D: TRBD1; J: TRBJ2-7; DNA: TGTGCCAGCAGCTTAGGGGGACAGGGGAGCAACGAGCAGTACTTC; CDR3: CASSLGGQGSNEQYF
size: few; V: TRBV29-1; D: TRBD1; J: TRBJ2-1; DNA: TGCAGCGCCGGAGCCTGGGACAGGGGGGGCAATGAGCAGTTCTTC; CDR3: CSAGAWDRGGNEQFF
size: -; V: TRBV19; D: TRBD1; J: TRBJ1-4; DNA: TGTGCCAGTAGTAGGACGGGACAGGCCGGGGAAAAACTGTTTTTT; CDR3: CASSRTGQAGEKLFF
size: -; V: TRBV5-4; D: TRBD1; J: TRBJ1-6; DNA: TGTGCCAGCAGAGTCGGGACAGGGAAAAGTTCACCCCTCCACTTT; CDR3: CASRVGTGKSSPLHF
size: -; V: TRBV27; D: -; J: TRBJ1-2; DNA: TGTGCCAGCAGTTTTAGGGGGAACTATGGCTACACCTTC; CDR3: CASSFRGNYGYTF
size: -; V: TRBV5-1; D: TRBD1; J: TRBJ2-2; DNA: TGCGCCAGCAGCTTGGCTGGGACAGACACCGGGGAGCTGTTTTTT; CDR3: CASSLAGTDTGELFF
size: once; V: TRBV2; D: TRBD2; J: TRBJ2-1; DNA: TGTGCCAGCACCCCAGAGGGACTAGCGGGATACAATGAGCAGTTCTTC; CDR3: CASTPEGLAGYNEQFF
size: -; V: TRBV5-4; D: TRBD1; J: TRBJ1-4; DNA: TGTGCCAGCAGCTTGCGGGACAGGGGGCGAAGTGAAAAACTGTTTTTT; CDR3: CASSLRDRGRSEKLFF
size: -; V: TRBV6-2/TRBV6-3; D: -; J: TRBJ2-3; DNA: TGTGCCAGCAGTTACGAGGCCCGAGATACGCAGTATTTT; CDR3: CASSYEARDTQYF
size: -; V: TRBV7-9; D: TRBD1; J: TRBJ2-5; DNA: TGTGCCAGCAGTTGGGGACAGGGGGCAGAGACCCAGTACTTC; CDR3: CASSWGQGAETQYF
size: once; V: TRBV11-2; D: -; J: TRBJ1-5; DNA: TGTGCCAGCAGCCCTCTGGGGGGGCAGAGTGGACGGCCCCAGCATTTT; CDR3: CASSPLGGQSGRPQHF
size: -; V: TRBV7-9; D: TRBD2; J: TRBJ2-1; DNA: TGTGCCAGCAGCGCTAGCGGGTTGATCAATGAGCAGTTCTTC; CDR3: CASSASGLINEQFF
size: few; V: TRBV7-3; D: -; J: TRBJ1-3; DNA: TGTGCCAGCAGCTTAGGCCTCTCTGGAAACACCATATATTTT; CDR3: CASSLGLSGNTIYF
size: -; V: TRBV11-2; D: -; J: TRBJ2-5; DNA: TGTGCCAGCAGCATAGGGACTTTACAAGAGACCCAGTACTTC; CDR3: CASSIGTLQETQYF
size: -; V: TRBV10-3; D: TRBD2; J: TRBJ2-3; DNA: TGTGCCATCAGGACTAGCGGGAGAAGTCGTAGCACAGATACGCAGTATTTT; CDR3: CAIRTSGRSRSTDTQYF
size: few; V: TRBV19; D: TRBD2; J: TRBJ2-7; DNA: TGTGCCAGTAGTCAAGGAGGACTAGCGGGAGATAGCTACGAGCAGTACTTC; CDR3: CASSQGGLAGDSYEQYF
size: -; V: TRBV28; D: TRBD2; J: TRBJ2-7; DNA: TGTGCCAGCAGGCCGGGACTAGCGGGAGGATCCTACGAGCAGTACTTC; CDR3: CASRPGLAGGSYEQYF
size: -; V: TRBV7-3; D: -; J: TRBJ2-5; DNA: TGTGCCAGCAGCGCCAAACCAGGGGCTGGACCAGAGACCCAGTACTTC; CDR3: CASSAKPGAGPETQYF
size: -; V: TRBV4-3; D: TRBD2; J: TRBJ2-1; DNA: TGCGCCAGCAGCCCGACTAGCGGGAGATCTGGTGAGCAGTTCTTC; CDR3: CASSPTSGRSGEQFF
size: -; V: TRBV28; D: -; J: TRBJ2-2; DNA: TGTGCCAGCAGTGCGGCGCGTCGGGAGCTGTTTTTT; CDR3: CASSAARRELFF
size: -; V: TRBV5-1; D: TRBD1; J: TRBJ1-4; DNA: TGCGCCAGCAGCACGACAGGGGGCGTTGAAAAACTGTTTTTT; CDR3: CASSTTGGVEKLFF
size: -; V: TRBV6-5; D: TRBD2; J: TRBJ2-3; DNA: TGTGCCAGCAGTTACTCGTGGACTAGAAGTACAGATACGCAGTATTTT; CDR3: CASSYSWTRSTDTQYF
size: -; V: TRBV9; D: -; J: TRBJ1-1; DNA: TGTGCCAGCAACAAAGGACAGTTTGGTACTGAAGCTTTCTTT; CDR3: CASNKGQFGTEAFF
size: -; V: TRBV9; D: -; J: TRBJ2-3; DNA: TGTGCCAGCAGCCCCCTCGCGGGTTCGCCTAGCACAGATACGCAGTATTTT; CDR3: CASSPLAGSPSTDTQYF